The 8 T cell receptor beta chains below all came from one sample that was sequenced in a study of blood T cell repertoires in COVID-19. Method: immunoSEQ multiplex PCR; TCRdb's copy keeps in-frame clones and lacks some. The table lists 180,000 or so clones, about 86% of them singletons. The specimen sequenced was peripheral blood. These receptors were taken from a man aged 55 to 70 with acute or convalescent COVID-19.

The chain links TRBV3-1 (or the pseudogene TRBV3-2) to TRBJ2-1; TRBD2 matches 11 bases. J lost 13 bases, V lost 2 bases, and 16 bases had no gene match. CDR1 is LGHDT and CDR2 is YNNKEL in the germline V gene (reference sequence). There are 17 residues in the CDR3. CDR3 nucleotides: TGTGCCAGCAGCCAAAAAAAGACCGGGACTAGCGGCCTTACACAGTTCTTC. Translating it yields CASSQKKTGTSGLTQFF.

This chain links TRBV27 with TRBJ2-2, with D maybe TRBD1 (7 bases). This CDR3 region has 15 residues. Per germline, CDR1 MNHEY and CDR2 SMNVEV (reference sequence). V shed 3 bases and J shed 4 bases, with 12 bases lying between them. CDR3 loop: CASSFRGVGTGELFF. The CDR3 DNA reads as TGTGCCAGCAGTTTCAGGGGGGTAGGCACCGGGGAGCTGTTTTTT.

This clone came up once. This chain connects TRBV18 to TRBJ1-1; a weak D match, TRBD1 (6 bases). The length of the CDR3 is 14 residues. Looked up from germline, CDR1 is KGHSH and CDR2 is LQKENI. V was shortened by 3 bases and J by 5 bases, with 13 bases between the two germline ends. In DNA, the CDR3 is TGTGCCAGCTCACCGAACACAGGGCGGACTGAAGCTTTCTTT. The encoded protein is CASSPNTGRTEAFF.

This sequence joins TRBV5-4 and TRBJ2-7; 8 bases line up with TRBD1. In germline, CDR1 is SGHNT, CDR2 YYREEE (reference sequence). J lost 5 bases, V lost 4 bases, and 5 bases had no gene match. CDR3 size: 13 residues. In DNA form, the CDR3 reads TGTGCCAGCAGCGCGGACAGGGAGGACGAGCAGTACTTC. Amino acid sequence: CASSADREDEQYF.

The chain links TRBV29-1 to TRBJ2-7, with 8 bases identical to TRBD2. V shed 4 bases and J 5 bases; nucleotides not matched to a gene: 7. The CDR3 is 13 residues long. Germline CDR1 SQVTM, CDR2 ANQGSEA. The CDR3 is CSVVGVAGNEQYF. In nucleotides, the CDR3 is TGCAGCGTTGTAGGAGTAGCGGGGAACGAGCAGTACTTC.

This sequence joins TRBV16 and TRBJ1-1; D uncertain. Germline lookup yields CDR1 KGHSY and CDR2 FQNENV. Trimming took off 2 bases at V and 6 bases at J, with 10 bases between the two ends. The CDR3 loop spans 13 amino acids. The CDR3 loop reads CASSQRQVAEAFF. The CDR3, as DNA: TGTGCCAGCAGCCAACGGCAGGTTGCTGAAGCTTTCTTT.

The V and J genes are TRBV27 and TRBJ1-6; D possibly corresponds to TRBD1 (6 bases). This CDR3 is built from 15 residues. The germline gives CDR1 MNHEY, CDR2 SMNVEV (reference sequence). V was trimmed by 6 bases and J by 3 bases, leaving 12 bases between them. In DNA, the CDR3 is TGTGCCAGCAGGCTTGGGGGCCTCTATAATTCACCCCTCCACTTT. Its protein is CASRLGGLYNSPLHF.

V usage is TRBV7-3 and J usage is TRBJ2-3; tentatively, D is TRBD2 (5 bases). Germline loops: CDR1 SGHTA, CDR2 FQGTGA. The CDR3 sequence is 13 residues long. The ends were cut back, 5 bases at V and 6 bases at J, with 12 bases in the middle. CDR3: CASSATRADTQYF. The CDR3 region has the DNA TGTGCCAGCAGCGCCACTAGAGCGGATACGCAGTATTTT.